This T cell receptor (beta chain) was profiled in a study of identical twins. After template switching added a universal primer site, the resulting cDNA carried unique molecular identifiers. TCRdb recomputed calls from the 5' RACE reads with MiXCR, one row per CDR3 protein. The sample shows about 920,000 distinct CDR3 sequences, roughly an eighth of them seen only once. Study-level findings and limits: Conclusions relied on cross-sectional statistical analysis, not following the same donors. Invariant populations such as MAIT and iNKT cells could partly muddle zero-insertion analyses. Model-predicted out-of-frame TCR alpha sharing fell below observed values in monozygotic twins.

This clonotype turned up a few times. No antigen is known for it. This sample was also put to use in a study of yellow fever vaccine responses in identical twins.

Sequencing was done on a sample of PBMCs. This TCR came from a woman between 18 and 29 years old in good health.

The CDR3 sequence is CASSSRTGGSHNEQFF. CDR3 in DNA: TGTGCCAGCAGCTCCAGGACAGGGGGGTCACACAATGAGCAGTTCTTC. The chain recombines TRBV5-5 with TRBJ2-1; 10 bases line up with TRBD1. Germline loops: CDR1 SGHKS, CDR2 YYEKEE (reference sequence). The CDR3 is made up of 16 amino acids. V trimming: 3 bases; J trimming: 5 bases; junction bases outside the gene matches: 8.